This T cell receptor beta chain was captured by sequencing in a study of T-cell memory formation after mild COVID-19. Study-level results: Researchers report contracting CD4+ clones mostly in CM and EM, with CD8+ clones in EMRA. Day 37-peaking second-wave clones had unconfirmed SARS-CoV-2 specificity.

V was shortened by 8 bases and J by 2 bases, with 6 bases between the two germline ends. The CDR3 is 11 residues long. Using its own MiXCR run on the 5' RACE reads, TCRdb lists one record per CDR3 protein. The sample lists approximately 300,000 distinct CDR3 sequences; 15% were seen once. Of note for this clonotype: Its antigen is not identified.

The material sequenced was PBMCs or a T cell subset sorted from them (not recorded which). The receptor was isolated from a man aged 18 to 29 who had mild COVID-19 (a few samples of this study predate the infection). Cell type and time point are not known. The V and J genes are TRBV12-3 or TRBV12-4 and TRBJ2-5; no clear D gene. The CDR3, as DNA: TGTGCCAGCGGCCCGCAAGAGACCCAGTACTTC. It yields the protein CASGPQETQYF.